This TCR beta chain was captured in a study of radiotherapy plus CTLA-4 blockade in lung cancer. For the study at large: For approximately 19% of patients, objective responses occurred, and approximately 30% had disease control.

The CDR3 covers 17 residues. Losses at the gene ends were 5 bases for V and 0 bases for J; bases not matched to a gene: 4. CDR1 and CDR2 from the germline V gene are SGHTA and FQGTGA. A word on this clone: Its antigen is still unknown.

Study results and caveats: Reportedly, early blood T cell clone dynamics best predicted response, with interferon-beta. After radiotherapy and ipilimumab, tumor-derived clones expanded in peripheral blood.

The protocol was immunoSEQ multiplex PCR, while the TCRdb copy is restricted to in-frame clones and leaves out a portion. The sample has 80,000 or so clones, about four fifths seen once. The sequence was obtained from a human donor with non-small cell lung cancer who had a partial response to radiotherapy plus ipilimumab. Some clones in this sample may be carry-over from other donors' samples. V usage is TRBV7-3 and J usage is TRBJ2-2; TRBD2 aligns across 12 bases. The sequencing here drew on peripheral blood, taken from a patient treated with radiotherapy plus ipilimumab. CDR3 sequence: CASSQGLAGPNTGELFF. CDR3 DNA: TGTGCCAGCAGCCAAGGACTAGCGGGACCGAACACCGGGGAGCTGTTTTTT.